These 15 T cell receptor beta chains came from one sample sequenced in a study of control samples from healthy donors and cancer patients. The table came from immunoSEQ multiplex PCR; TCRdb's copy has only in-frame clones and leaves some out. The sample contains fewer than 500,000 clones, approximately 92% of which appear only once. Sequencing was carried out using PBMCs. The receptor set was obtained from a man aged 40-50 years with head and neck cancer.

V and J are TRBV18 and TRBJ2-7; 7 bases map to TRBD1. The CDR3 is 15 amino acids. With 6 bases clipped from V and 4 bases from J, the junction kept 12 bases outside the gene matches. The germline gives CDR1 KGHSH, CDR2 LQKENI. The CDR3 DNA is TGTGCCAGCTCCTCAACCAAGGGACAGAATTACGAGCAGTACTTC. This gives the protein CASSSTKGQNYEQYF.

This sequence joins TRBV4-2 and TRBJ1-2; perhaps TRBD1 as D (6 bases). The V end lost 0 bases, the J end lost 0 bases, and 17 bases lay between the germline ends. CDR1 is LGHNA and CDR2 is YNFKEQ in the germline V gene. The CDR3 sequence is 18 residues long. DNA for the CDR3: TGTGCCAGCAGCCAAGATTCGGGGGCGGTCCCCGCTAACTATGGCTACACCTTC. It codes for CASSQDSGAVPANYGYTF.

This chain connects TRBV28 to TRBJ1-4; D is undetermined. The CDR3 runs 17 residues. The germline CDR1 and CDR2 sequences are MDHEN and SYDVKM. Trimming removed 1 base from V and 0 bases from J, with 12 bases in between. The CDR3 nucleotides are TGTGCCAGCAGTTTATCCAGGTGGGCCGCAACTAATGAAAAACTGTTTTTT. Amino acid sequence: CASSLSRWAATNEKLFF.

This clone was observed a handful of times. CDR3: CASSSLRGPGNQPQHF. CDR3 nucleotides: TGTGCCAGCAGTTCGTTGAGGGGGCCGGGCAATCAGCCCCAGCATTTT. This chain uses TRBV6-2 or TRBV6-3 with TRBJ1-5, with 7 positions matching TRBD1. Germline V gene lookup returns CDR1 MNHEY and CDR2 SVGEGT. V shed 4 bases and J 2 bases; nucleotides not matched to a gene: 8. This CDR3 comprises 16 residues.

The V call is TRBV2, the J call TRBJ1-3; 10 bases line up with TRBD1. The V segment lost 4 bases and the J segment 3 bases; nucleotides outside the gene matches: 3. Germline loops: CDR1 SNHLY, CDR2 FYNNEI. The CDR3 consists of 15 residues. The CDR3 coding sequence is TGTGCCAGCAGTGTTGACAGGGGGCATGGAAACACCATATATTTT. Translation: CASSVDRGHGNTIYF. The whole variable domain, filled in from reference TRBV2 and TRBJ1-3, reads EPEVTQTPSHQVTQMGQEVILRCVPISNHLYFYWYRQILGQKVEFLVSFYNNEISEKSEIFDDQFSVERPDGSNFTLKIRSTKLEDSAMYFCASSVDRGHGNTIYFGEGSWLTVV.

This clone was seen just once. V is TRBV2 and J is TRBJ2-1; 10 positions agree with TRBD1. This CDR3 is 14 amino acids long. With V trimmed by 5 bases and J by 5 bases, 3 bases remained unmatched. Germline V gives CDR1 SNHLY, CDR2 FYNNEI. The CDR3 sequence: CASSPDRGDNEQFF. CDR3 coding DNA: TGTGCCAGCAGTCCGGACAGGGGGGACAATGAGCAGTTCTTC.

The chain uses TRBV6-5 and TRBJ1-6, with TRBD1 as a possible D gene (6 bases). The CDR3 loop spans 16 amino acids. Germline values: CDR1 MNHEY, CDR2 SVGAGI. Between the trimmed V and J ends, which lost 2 bases and 8 bases, there was a span of 16 bases. CDR3 residues: CASSYATGTRDSPLHF. In DNA, the CDR3 is TGTGCCAGCAGTTACGCCACCGGGACAAGGGATTCACCCCTCCACTTT.

The chain recombines TRBV12-3 or TRBV12-4 with TRBJ2-7, with D hard to call. V shed 7 bases and J shed 1 base, with 11 bases lying between them. The CDR3 extends over 13 amino acids. CDR3: CASTHGPSYEQYF. The CDR3 DNA reads TGTGCCAGCACTCACGGACCTTCCTACGAGCAGTACTTC.

This clone was picked up one time. The rearrangement uses TRBV23-1 and TRBJ2-7; 8 bases line up with TRBD1. TRBV23-1 is identified as an open reading frame with a role that is uncertain. Germline trimming cut 2 bases from V and 6 bases from J; bases unmatched to any gene: 12. This CDR3 is built from 16 residues. The CDR3 sequence is CASSQPPGQAGGEQYF. In DNA, the CDR3 is TGCGCCAGCAGTCAACCTCCGGGACAGGCCGGCGGCGAGCAGTACTTC.

J is TRBJ2-7 and V is TRBV19; D is unclear. V lost 1 base and J 3 bases, leaving 10 bases between the germline ends. This CDR3 is built from 14 residues. CDR1 and CDR2 (germline): LNHDA, SQIVND (reference sequence). CDR3 sequence reads: CASSIVAGFYEQYF. CDR3 in DNA: TGTGCCAGTAGTATAGTAGCAGGTTTCTACGAGCAGTACTTC.

The sample holds many counts of this clone. Other DNA variants within this sample encode the same CDR3. The chain combines TRBV5-6 with TRBJ2-7, with TRBD2 as a possible D gene (6 bases). Looked up from germline, CDR1 is SGHDT and CDR2 is YYEEEE. Deletions cut 4 bases from V and 6 bases from J, with 11 bases between. The CDR3 length is 12 residues. CDR3 DNA sequence: TGTGCCAGCAGCACGGGACTTCGCGAGCAGTACTTC. As protein: CASSTGLREQYF.

The gene calls are TRBV19 and TRBJ1-1; D is perhaps TRBD1 (6 bases). V shed 5 bases and J shed 0 bases, with 19 bases lying between them. Germline values: CDR1 LNHDA, CDR2 SQIVND (reference sequence). The CDR3 spans 17 residues. CDR3 sequence reads: CASSLLFQGKMNTEAFF. The CDR3, as DNA: TGTGCCAGTAGTCTTCTGTTCCAGGGGAAGATGAACACTGAAGCTTTCTTT.

J is TRBJ1-3 and V is TRBV13, with D perhaps matching TRBD1 (5 bases). This CDR3 is built from 15 residues. V was cut by 1 base and J by 3 bases, with 10 bases left in between. CDR1 and CDR2 from the germline V gene are PRHDT and FYEKMQ (reference sequence). The CDR3 DNA follows: TGTGCCAGCAGCTTAGTAGGGGCGCTTGGAAACACCATATATTTT. It translates to CASSLVGALGNTIYF. The variable domain in full, with the rest retrieved from reference TRBV13 and TRBJ1-3, is AAGVIQSPRHLIKEKRETATLKCYPIPRHDTVYWYQQGPGQDPQFLISFYEKMQSDKGSIPDRFSAQQFSDYHSELNMSSLELGDSALYFCASSLVGALGNTIYFGEGSWLTVV.

This chain connects TRBV28 to TRBJ1-3, with D possibly being TRBD1 (5 bases). The length of the CDR3 is 13 residues. V was trimmed by 6 bases and J by 2 bases, leaving 8 bases between them. CDR1 is MDHEN and CDR2 is SYDVKM in the germline V gene. The CDR3 region is CASSTGAGNTIYF. The CDR3 DNA follows: TGTGCCAGCAGCACGGGGGCTGGAAACACCATATATTTT.

This chain links TRBV18 with TRBJ2-6; D is unclear. The CDR3 is made up of 16 amino acids. Trimming pared 3 bases from V and 0 bases from J, leaving 9 bases between. Germline CDR1 and CDR2: KGHSH and LQKENI. CDR3 in DNA: TGTGCCAGCTCACCGGTGGCCCTCTCTGGGGCCAACGTCCTGACTTTC. This encodes CASSPVALSGANVLTF.